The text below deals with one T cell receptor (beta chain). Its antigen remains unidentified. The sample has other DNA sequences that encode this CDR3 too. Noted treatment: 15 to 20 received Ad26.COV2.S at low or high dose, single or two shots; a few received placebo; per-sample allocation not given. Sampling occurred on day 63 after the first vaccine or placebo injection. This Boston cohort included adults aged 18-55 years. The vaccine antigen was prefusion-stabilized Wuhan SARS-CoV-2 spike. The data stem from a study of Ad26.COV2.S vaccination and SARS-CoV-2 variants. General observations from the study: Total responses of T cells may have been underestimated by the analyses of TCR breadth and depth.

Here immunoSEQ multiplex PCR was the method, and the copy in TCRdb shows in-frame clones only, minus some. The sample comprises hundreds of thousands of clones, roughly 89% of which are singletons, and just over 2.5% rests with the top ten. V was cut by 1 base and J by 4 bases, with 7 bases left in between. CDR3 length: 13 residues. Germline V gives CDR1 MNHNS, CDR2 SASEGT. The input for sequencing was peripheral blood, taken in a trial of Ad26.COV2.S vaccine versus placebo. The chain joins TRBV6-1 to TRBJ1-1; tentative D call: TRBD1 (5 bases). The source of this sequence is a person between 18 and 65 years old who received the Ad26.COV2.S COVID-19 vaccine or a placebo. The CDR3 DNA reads TGTGCCAGCAGTGAAGTGGGGGGCACTGAAGCTTTCTTT. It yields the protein CASSEVGGTEAFF.